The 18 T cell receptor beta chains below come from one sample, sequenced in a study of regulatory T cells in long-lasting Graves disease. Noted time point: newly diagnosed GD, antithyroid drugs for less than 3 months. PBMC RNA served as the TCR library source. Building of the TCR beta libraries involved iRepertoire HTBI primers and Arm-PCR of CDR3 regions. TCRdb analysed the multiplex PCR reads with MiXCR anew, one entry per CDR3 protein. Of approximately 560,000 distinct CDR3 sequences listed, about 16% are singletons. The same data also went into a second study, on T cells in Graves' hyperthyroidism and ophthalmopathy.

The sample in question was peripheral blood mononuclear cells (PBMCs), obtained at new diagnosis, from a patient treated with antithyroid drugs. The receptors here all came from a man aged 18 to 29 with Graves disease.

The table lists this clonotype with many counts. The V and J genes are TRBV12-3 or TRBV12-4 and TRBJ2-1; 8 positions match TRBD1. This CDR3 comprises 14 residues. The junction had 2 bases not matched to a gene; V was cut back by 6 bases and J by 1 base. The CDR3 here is CASSRTGSYNEQFF. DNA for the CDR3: TGTGCCAGCAGCCGGACAGGGTCCTACAATGAGCAGTTCTTC.

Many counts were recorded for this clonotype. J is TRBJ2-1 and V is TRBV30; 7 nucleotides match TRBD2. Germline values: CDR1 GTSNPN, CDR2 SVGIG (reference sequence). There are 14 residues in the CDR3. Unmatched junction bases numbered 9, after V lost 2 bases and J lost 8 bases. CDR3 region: CAWSHSTSRDEQFF. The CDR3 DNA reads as TGTGCCTGGAGTCACTCGACTAGCAGGGATGAGCAGTTCTTC. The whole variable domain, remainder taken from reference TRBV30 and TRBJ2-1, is SQTIHQWPATLVQPVGSPLSLECTVEGTSNPNLYWYRQAAGRGLQLLFYSVGIGQISSEVPQNLSASRPQDRQFILSSKKLLLSDSGFYLCAWSHSTSRDEQFFGPGTRLTVL.

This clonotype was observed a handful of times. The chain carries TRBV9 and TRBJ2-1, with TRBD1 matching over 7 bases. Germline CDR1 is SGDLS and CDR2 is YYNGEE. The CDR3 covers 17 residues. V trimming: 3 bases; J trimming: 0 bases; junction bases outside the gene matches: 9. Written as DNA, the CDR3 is TGTGCCAGCAGCGCAAGACAGGGACAGATCTCCTACAATGAGCAGTTCTTC. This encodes CASSARQGQISYNEQFF.

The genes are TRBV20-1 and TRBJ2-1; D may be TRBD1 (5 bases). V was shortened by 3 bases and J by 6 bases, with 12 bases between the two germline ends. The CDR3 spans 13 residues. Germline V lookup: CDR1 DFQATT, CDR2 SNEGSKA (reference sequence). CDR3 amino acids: CSASLAGRNEQFF. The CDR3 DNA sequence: TGCAGTGCTAGCTTGGCAGGGCGCAATGAGCAGTTCTTC.

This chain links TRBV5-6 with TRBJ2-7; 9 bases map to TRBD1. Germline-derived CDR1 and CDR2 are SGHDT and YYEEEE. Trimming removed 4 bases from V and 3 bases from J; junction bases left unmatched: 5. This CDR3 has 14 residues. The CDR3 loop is CASSALDRGYEQYF. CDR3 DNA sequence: TGTGCCAGCAGCGCCTTGGACAGGGGCTACGAGCAGTACTTC.

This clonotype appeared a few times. CDR3 in DNA: TGTGCCAGCAGCTTACCTTCCGGGGGGGAGAACACCGGGGAGCTGTTTTTT. Translating gives CASSLPSGGENTGELFF. The chain carries TRBV7-9 and TRBJ2-2, with TRBD2 identical over 8 bases. Germline CDR1 SEHNR, CDR2 FQNEAQ (reference sequence). The CDR3 is 17 amino acids. The junction had 6 bases not matched to a gene; V was cut back by 2 bases and J by 1 base.

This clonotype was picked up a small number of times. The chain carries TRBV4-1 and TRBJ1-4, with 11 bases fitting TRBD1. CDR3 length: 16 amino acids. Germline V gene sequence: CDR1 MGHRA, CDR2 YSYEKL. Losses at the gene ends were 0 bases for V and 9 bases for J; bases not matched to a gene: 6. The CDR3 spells CASSQDAGQGAKKLFF. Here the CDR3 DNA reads TGCGCCAGCAGCCAAGATGCAGGACAGGGGGCCAAAAAACTGTTTTTT.

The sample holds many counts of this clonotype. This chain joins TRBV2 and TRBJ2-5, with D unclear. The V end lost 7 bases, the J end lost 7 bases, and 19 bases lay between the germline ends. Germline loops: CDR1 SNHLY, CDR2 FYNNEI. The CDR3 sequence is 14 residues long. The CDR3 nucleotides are TGTGCCAGCATCGAATCGACACCCACGGGGACCCAGTACTTC. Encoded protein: CASIESTPTGTQYF.

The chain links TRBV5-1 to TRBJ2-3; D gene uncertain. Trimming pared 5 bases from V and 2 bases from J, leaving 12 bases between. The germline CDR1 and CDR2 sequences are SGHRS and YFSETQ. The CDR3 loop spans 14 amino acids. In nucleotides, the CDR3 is TGCGCCAGCAGGCCCCAAGGTCTCACAGATACGCAGTATTTT. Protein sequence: CASRPQGLTDTQYF.

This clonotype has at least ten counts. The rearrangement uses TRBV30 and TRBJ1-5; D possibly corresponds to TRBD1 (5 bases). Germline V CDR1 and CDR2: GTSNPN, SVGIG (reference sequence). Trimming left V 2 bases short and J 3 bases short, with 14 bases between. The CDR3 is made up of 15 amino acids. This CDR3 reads CAWSYRRGDNQPQHF. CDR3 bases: TGTGCCTGGAGTTACAGGCGGGGAGACAATCAGCCCCAGCATTTT.

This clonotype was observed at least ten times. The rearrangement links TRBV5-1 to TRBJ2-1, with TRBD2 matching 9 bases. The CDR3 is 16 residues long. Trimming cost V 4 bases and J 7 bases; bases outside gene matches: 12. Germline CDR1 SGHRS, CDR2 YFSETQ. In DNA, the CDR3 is TGCGCCAGCAGCCCTACCATAGCGGGAGCTTATAATGAGCAGTTCTTC. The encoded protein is CASSPTIAGAYNEQFF. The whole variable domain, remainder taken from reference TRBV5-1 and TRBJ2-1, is KAGVTQTPRYLIKTRGQQVTLSCSPISGHRSVSWYQQTPGQGLQFLFEYFSETQRNKGNFPGRFSGRQFSNSRSEMNVSTLELGDSALYLCASSPTIAGAYNEQFFGPGTRLTVL.

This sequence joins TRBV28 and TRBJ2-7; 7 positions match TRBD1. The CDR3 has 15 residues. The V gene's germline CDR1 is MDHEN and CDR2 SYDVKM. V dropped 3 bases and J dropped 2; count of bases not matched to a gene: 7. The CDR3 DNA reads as TGTGCCAGCAGTTTTCTCGACAGGGCCCCCTACGAGCAGTACTTC. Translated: CASSFLDRAPYEQYF.

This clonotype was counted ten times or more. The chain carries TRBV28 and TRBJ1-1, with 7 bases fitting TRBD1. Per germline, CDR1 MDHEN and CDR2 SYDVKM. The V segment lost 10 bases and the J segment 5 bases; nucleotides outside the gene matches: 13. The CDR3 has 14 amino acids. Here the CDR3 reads CATKKTRGYTEAFF. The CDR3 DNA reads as TGTGCCACCAAGAAAACCAGGGGGTATACTGAAGCTTTCTTT.

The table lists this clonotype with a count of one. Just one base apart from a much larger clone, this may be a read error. CDR3 bases: TGTGCCAGCAATGCCCAGGGGACGGGCAATCAGCCCCAGCATTTT. Amino acids: CASNAQGTGNQPQHF. V and J are TRBV12-3 or TRBV12-4 and TRBJ1-5; possible D gene TRBD1, 6 bases. The CDR3 has 15 amino acids. Between the trimmed V and J ends, which lost 7 bases and 2 bases, there was a span of 15 bases.

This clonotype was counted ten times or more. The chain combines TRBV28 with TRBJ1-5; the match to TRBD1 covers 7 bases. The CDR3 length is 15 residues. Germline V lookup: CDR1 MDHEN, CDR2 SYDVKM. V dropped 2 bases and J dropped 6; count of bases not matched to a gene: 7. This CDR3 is CASSLNGDSGQPQHF. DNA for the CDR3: TGTGCCAGCAGTTTAAATGGGGACAGCGGTCAGCCCCAGCATTTT.

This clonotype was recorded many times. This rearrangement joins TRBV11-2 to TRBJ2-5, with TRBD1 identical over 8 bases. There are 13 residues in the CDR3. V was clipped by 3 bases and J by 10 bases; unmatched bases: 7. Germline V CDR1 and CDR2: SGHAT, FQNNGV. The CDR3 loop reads CASSFNRGARQYF. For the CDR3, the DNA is TGTGCCAGCAGCTTTAACAGGGGGGCCCGCCAGTACTTC.

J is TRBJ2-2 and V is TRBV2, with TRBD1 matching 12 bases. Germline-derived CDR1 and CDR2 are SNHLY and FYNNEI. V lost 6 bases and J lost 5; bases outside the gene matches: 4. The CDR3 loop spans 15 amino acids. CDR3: CASRTGQGATGELFF. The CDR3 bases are TGTGCCAGCAGAACGGGACAGGGGGCGACCGGGGAGCTGTTTTTT.

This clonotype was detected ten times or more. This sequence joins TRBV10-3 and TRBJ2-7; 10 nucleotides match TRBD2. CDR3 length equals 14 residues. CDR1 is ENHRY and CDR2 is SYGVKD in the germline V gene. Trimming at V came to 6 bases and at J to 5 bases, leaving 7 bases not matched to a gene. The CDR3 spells CAIRASGSSNEQYF. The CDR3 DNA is TGTGCCATCAGGGCTAGCGGGAGTTCCAACGAGCAGTACTTC.